This TCR beta chain is drawn from a study of T-cell memory formation after mild COVID-19. General study findings and limits: Day 15 to 85 contracting clones showed balanced CD4/CD8; day 15 to 37 expanders favored CD4+. Mainly CM and EM harbored the contracting CD4+ clones; mainly EMRA harbored the CD8+ ones. Some SARS-CoV-2-responding clones were already detected in memory before infection.

TCRdb passed the 5' RACE reads through MiXCR, listing each CDR3 protein once. The sample includes 100,000 or so distinct CDR3 sequences, 11% of them seen just once. V lost 5 bases and J lost 5; bases outside the gene matches: 9. Per the germline V gene, CDR1 is SGHAT and CDR2 is FQNNGV. The length of the CDR3 is 16 residues. Note on this clonotype: What it binds is unknown.

This chain joins TRBV11-2 and TRBJ2-2; TRBD1 matches 9 bases. The origin of this receptor is a man between 18 and 35 years old who had mild COVID-19 (a few samples of this study predate the infection). Cell type and time point are not known. The material sequenced was PBMCs or a T cell subset sorted from them (not recorded which). The CDR3 DNA follows: TGTGCCAGCAGCCGCCCCCGGGACAGGGTAACCGGGGAGCTGTTTTTT. Translating gives CASSRPRDRVTGELFF.